The 12 T cell receptor beta chains presented below share a single source sample, sequenced in a study of T-cell reconstitution after alpha-beta-depleted transplantation in children. The TCRbeta library incorporated unique molecular identifiers. TCRdb reprocessed the PCR reads via MiXCR and lists one record per CDR3 protein. Of approximately 300,000 distinct CDR3 sequences in the sample, about a tenth were seen once. The sample consisted of PBMCs, taken before TCRalphabeta/CD19-depleted stem cell transplant. The receptors here all came from a boy in the first two years of life with acute myeloid leukemia, due to receive a stem cell transplant.

This clonotype occurred many times. V usage is TRBV9 and J usage is TRBJ2-3, with unresolved D. This CDR3 has 13 residues. Germline V gene sequence: CDR1 SGDLS, CDR2 YYNGEE. With 1 base removed from V and 4 bases from J, the gap between germline ends came to 7 bases. The CDR3 spells CASSVRPPDTQYF. In DNA form, the CDR3 reads TGTGCCAGCAGCGTACGACCCCCAGATACGCAGTATTTT.

This clonotype was seen many times. The chain recombines TRBV7-9 with TRBJ2-1; 10 bases are a match to TRBD2. Looked up from germline, CDR1 is SEHNR and CDR2 is FQNEAQ (reference sequence). The V segment lost 2 bases and the J segment 9 bases; nucleotides outside the gene matches: 4. The CDR3 has 14 residues. CDR3 protein: CASSLPSGSSEQFF. The CDR3 DNA follows: TGTGCCAGCAGCTTACCTAGCGGGAGTTCTGAGCAGTTCTTC. Supplemented by reference TRBV7-9 and TRBJ2-1, the full variable domain reads DTGVSQNPRHKITKRGQNVTFRCDPISEHNRLYWYRQTLGQGPEFLTYFQNEAQLEKSRLLSDRFSAERPKGSFSTLEIQRTEQGDSAMYLCASSLPSGSSEQFFGPGTRLTVL.

This clonotype was seen more than once but under ten times. The gene calls are TRBV7-9 and TRBJ2-7, with unresolved D. Trimming stripped 1 base from V and 4 bases from J, with 5 bases between. CDR1 SEHNR and CDR2 FQNEAQ come from the germline V gene (reference sequence). The CDR3 consists of 12 residues. Here the CDR3 reads CASSLEWYEQYF. The CDR3 DNA reads TGTGCCAGCAGCTTAGAATGGTACGAGCAGTACTTC.

This clonotype was picked up many times. The V call is TRBV27, the J call TRBJ2-7, with 14 bases lining up with TRBD2. The CDR3 length is 15 residues. V lost 5 bases and J lost 5; bases outside the gene matches: 5. Germline lookup yields CDR1 MNHEY and CDR2 SMNVEV (reference sequence). The CDR3 region has the DNA TGTGCCAGCAGTCCTGGGACTAGCGGGAGTCACGAGCAGTACTTC. Residues: CASSPGTSGSHEQYF.

This clonotype was recorded at least ten times. J is TRBJ2-3 and V is TRBV14; D remains unclear. V shed 1 base and J shed 5 bases, with 7 bases lying between them. The CDR3 is made up of 13 amino acids. The V gene's germline CDR1 is SGHDN and CDR2 FVKESK. CDR3 sequence (DNA): TGTGCCAGCAGCCAAGTTCGCAGAGATACGCAGTATTTT. It codes for CASSQVRRDTQYF.

The V gene is TRBV7-2, the J gene TRBJ2-5; possibly TRBD1 or TRBD2 for D (6 bases each). V lost 1 base to trimming and J lost 5 bases, with 14 bases between them. CDR1 and CDR2 (germline): SGHTA, FQGNSA. The CDR3 loop spans 15 amino acids. CDR3: CASSLGGAREETQYF. In nucleotides, the CDR3 is TGTGCCAGCAGCTTAGGGGGGGCCCGGGAGGAGACCCAGTACTTC.

On this clonotype: Possible read error: a much larger clone is one base away. CDR3 sequence (DNA): TGTGCCAGCAGCGGACAGGGGTCCTCCTACGAGCAGGACTTC. It translates to CASSGQGSSYEQDF. The V gene is TRBV6-1, the J gene TRBJ2-7, with 9 bases matching TRBD1. The CDR3 has 14 residues. The V gene's germline CDR1 is MNHNS and CDR2 SASEGT.

This clonotype was observed many times. This sequence joins TRBV19 and TRBJ2-5; no reliable D call. Deletions cut 0 bases from V and 3 bases from J, with 5 bases between. From germline, CDR1 is LNHDA and CDR2 SQIVND (reference sequence). There are 13 residues in the CDR3. As DNA, the CDR3 is TGTGCCAGTAGTATAGATGGTGAAGAGACCCAGTACTTC. Protein product: CASSIDGEETQYF.

This clonotype was seen ten or more times. The V call is TRBV15, the J call TRBJ2-7; maybe TRBD2 (6 bases). Germline CDR1 and CDR2: LNHNV and YYDKDF (reference sequence). This CDR3 is 15 amino acids long. Trimming removed 0 bases at V and 5 bases at J, with 14 bases between. CDR3 loop: CATSRDGGLGHEQYF. The CDR3 region has the DNA TGTGCCACCAGCAGAGATGGGGGGTTGGGCCACGAGCAGTACTTC.

This clonotype was seen repeatedly, ten times or more. This sequence joins TRBV12-3 or TRBV12-4 and TRBJ2-2; no clear D gene. The CDR3 spans 14 residues. Trimming took 7 bases from V and 3 from J, leaving 12 bases between them. CDR3 amino acids: CASTHGVYTGELFF. CDR3 DNA: TGTGCCAGCACCCATGGGGTGTACACCGGGGAGCTGTTTTTT.

This clonotype was found many times. J is TRBJ1-1 and V is TRBV18; no clear D. Germline lookup yields CDR1 KGHSH and CDR2 LQKENI. V was trimmed by 2 bases and J by 6 bases, leaving 10 bases between them. The CDR3 loop spans 13 amino acids. CDR3 in amino acids: CASSPRSGAEAFF. Written as DNA, the CDR3 is TGTGCCAGCTCACCAAGATCCGGGGCTGAAGCTTTCTTT.

The sample holds a few counts of this clonotype. The chain combines TRBV28 with TRBJ1-1; D possibly corresponds to TRBD1 (6 bases). The CDR3 is made up of 16 amino acids. The V end was cut by 6 bases, the J end by 9 bases, with 26 bases between. Germline-derived CDR1 and CDR2 are MDHEN and SYDVKM. CDR3: CASSPIDDRWVGKAFF. The CDR3 nucleotides read TGTGCCAGCAGCCCCATTGATGACAGGTGGGTCGGTAAAGCTTTCTTT.